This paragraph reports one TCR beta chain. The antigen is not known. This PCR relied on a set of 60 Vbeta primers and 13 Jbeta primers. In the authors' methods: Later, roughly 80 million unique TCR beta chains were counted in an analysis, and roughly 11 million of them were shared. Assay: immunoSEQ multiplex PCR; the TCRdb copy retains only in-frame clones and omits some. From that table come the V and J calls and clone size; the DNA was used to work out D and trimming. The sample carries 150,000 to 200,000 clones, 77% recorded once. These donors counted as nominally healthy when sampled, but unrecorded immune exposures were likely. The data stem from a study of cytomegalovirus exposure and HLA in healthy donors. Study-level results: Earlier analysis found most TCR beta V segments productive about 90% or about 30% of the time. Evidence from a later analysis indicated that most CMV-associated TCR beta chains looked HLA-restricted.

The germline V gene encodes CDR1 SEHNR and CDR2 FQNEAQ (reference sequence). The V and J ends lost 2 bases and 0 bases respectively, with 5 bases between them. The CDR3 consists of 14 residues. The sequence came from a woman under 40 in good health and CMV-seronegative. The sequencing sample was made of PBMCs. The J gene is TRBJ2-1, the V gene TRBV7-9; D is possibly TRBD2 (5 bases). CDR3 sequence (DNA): TGTGCCAGCAGCTTAACTAGCTCCTACAATGAGCAGTTCTTC. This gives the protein CASSLTSSYNEQFF.